Presented here are 22 T cell receptor beta chains from one specimen sequenced in a study of blood T cell repertoires in COVID-19. Clones were read by immunoSEQ multiplex PCR, and TCRdb kept only the in-frame ones, dropping some. Of more than 60,000 clones detected, about nine tenths appear once; the ten largest clones hold approximately 15%. The material sequenced was peripheral blood. Receptors originate from a woman aged 80 or older with active or convalescent COVID-19.

Points on this clone: The sample carries other DNA sequences with the same CDR3. The CDR3, as DNA: TGTGCCAGCAGCTTAAGGGACAGGTCGGAGGTATTAGGCAATCAGCCCCAGCATTTT. Amino acids: CASSLRDRSEVLGNQPQHF. The V call is TRBV7-2, the J call TRBJ1-5; 8 nucleotides match TRBD1. The CDR3 consists of 19 residues. The V gene end was trimmed by 2 bases and the J gene end by 2 bases; junction bases not matched to a gene: 14. From germline, CDR1 is SGHTA and CDR2 FQGNSA.

The rearrangement joins TRBV15 to TRBJ2-2; 7 bases agree with TRBD1. V lost 4 bases and J lost 0; bases outside the gene matches: 2. Per germline, CDR1 LNHNV and CDR2 YYDKDF (reference sequence). CDR3 length: 15 amino acids. The CDR3 sequence: CATSIGTANTGELFF. The CDR3 coding sequence is TGTGCCACCAGCATAGGGACAGCGAACACCGGGGAGCTGTTTTTT.

V gene TRBV11-2 combines with J gene TRBJ1-3; no clear D gene. The CDR3 extends over 15 amino acids. The V end lost 5 bases, the J end lost 2 bases, and 13 bases lay between the germline ends. The germline V gene encodes CDR1 SGHAT and CDR2 FQNNGV. For the CDR3, the DNA is TGTGCCAGCAGCCCGCCTCGCGGGGCTGGAAACACCATATATTTT. Translating it yields CASSPPRGAGNTIYF.

The chain combines TRBV11-3 with TRBJ2-7; D remains ambiguous. The CDR3 covers 14 residues. V lost 4 bases, J lost 2 bases, and 12 bases lay in between. CDR1 and CDR2 from the germline V gene are SGHNT and YENEEA. The CDR3 nucleotides read TGTGCCAGCAGCTCCGAGGTCCCCCCCTACGAGCAGTACTTC. Translation: CASSSEVPPYEQYF. The complete variable domain, with remaining parts taken from reference TRBV11-3 and TRBJ2-7, reads EAGVVQSPRYKIIEKKQPVAFWCNPISGHNTLYWYLQNLGQGPELLIRYENEEAVDDSQLPKDRFSAERLKGVDSTLKIQPAELGDSAVYLCASSSEVPPYEQYFGPGTRLTVT.

This clone showed up just once. This rearrangement joins TRBV7-2 to TRBJ2-7; 8 nucleotides line up with TRBD2. The ends lost 5 bases at V and 0 bases at J; junction bases unmatched: 9. CDR3 length: 16 amino acids. Germline assignment: CDR1 SGHTA and CDR2 FQGNSA. The CDR3 DNA is TGTGCCAGCAGCCTCGCCGCCGGGACTAGCTCCTACGAGCAGTACTTC. Translation: CASSLAAGTSSYEQYF.

The gene calls are TRBV5-4 and TRBJ2-3, with 7 bases identical to TRBD1. Trimming took 10 bases from V and 2 from J; bases not matched to a gene: 7. Germline V gives CDR1 SGHNT, CDR2 YYREEE (reference sequence). This CDR3 region has 13 residues. The CDR3 is CAGAGGFTDTQYF. The CDR3 DNA follows: TGTGCCGGGGCAGGGGGATTCACAGATACGCAGTATTTT.

V and J are TRBV5-1 and TRBJ1-6; TRBD1 is a possible D gene (5 bases). Germline values: CDR1 SGHRS, CDR2 YFSETQ. CDR3 length equals 15 residues. V was trimmed by 0 bases and J by 11 bases, leaving 15 bases between them. The CDR3 sequence: CASSLEIQGRAPLHF. The CDR3 DNA is TGCGCCAGCAGCTTGGAAATCCAGGGTCGGGCACCCCTCCACTTT.

V and J are TRBV7-9 and TRBJ1-1; D unresolved. V lost 5 bases and J 1 base, leaving 8 bases between the germline ends. Germline loops: CDR1 SEHNR, CDR2 FQNEAQ (reference sequence). The CDR3 length is 13 residues. The CDR3 protein is CASSQTGNTEAFF. CDR3 coding DNA: TGTGCCAGCAGCCAGACGGGGAACACTGAAGCTTTCTTT.

The genes are TRBV4-3 and TRBJ2-7; 10 bases map to TRBD1. V lost 0 bases, J lost 2 bases, and 4 bases stayed unmatched. This CDR3 has 16 residues. Germline V gene data show CDR1 as LGHNA and CDR2 as YSLEER. This chain's CDR3 is CASSQDRDRGPYEQYF. The DNA of the CDR3 is TGCGCCAGCAGCCAAGACCGGGACAGGGGTCCCTACGAGCAGTACTTC.

V and J are TRBV7-2 and TRBJ2-1, with 9 bases identical to TRBD1. Germline CDR1 and CDR2: SGHTA and FQGNSA. This CDR3 comprises 16 residues. V lost 5 bases and J lost 2; bases outside the gene matches: 7. The CDR3 spells CASSRDRGFPYNEQFF. Written as DNA, the CDR3 is TGTGCCAGCAGCCGCGACAGGGGGTTCCCCTACAATGAGCAGTTCTTC.

This clone occurred once. The V and J genes are TRBV3-1 (or the pseudogene TRBV3-2) and TRBJ2-3; 7 nucleotides agree with TRBD2. V was pared by 1 base and J by 2 bases, with 3 bases of the junction left unmatched. Germline CDR1 is LGHDT and CDR2 is YNNKEL (reference sequence). The CDR3 totals 15 residues. CDR3 bases: TGTGCCAGCAGCCAAGTTCTAGCGGTCACAGATACGCAGTATTTT. Protein: CASSQVLAVTDTQYF.

The chain couples TRBV28 to TRBJ1-6; 7 nucleotides line up with TRBD1. Germline lookup yields CDR1 MDHEN and CDR2 SYDVKM. V dropped 10 bases and J dropped 10; count of bases not matched to a gene: 13. There are 14 residues in the CDR3. The CDR3 region is CATWVTGVQSPLHF. The CDR3 coding sequence is TGTGCCACCTGGGTCACAGGGGTTCAATCACCCCTCCACTTT.

This clone was observed a single time. The V and J genes are TRBV5-4 and TRBJ1-1, with TRBD1 identical over 11 bases. The CDR3 covers 17 residues. Unmatched junction bases numbered 12, after V lost 4 bases and J lost 4 bases. CDR1 is SGHNT and CDR2 is YYREEE in the germline V gene (reference sequence). CDR3 region: CASSRDRGFGLVTEAFF. Here the CDR3 DNA reads TGTGCCAGCAGCCGGGACAGGGGGTTCGGGTTGGTCACTGAAGCTTTCTTT.

This chain uses TRBV9 with TRBJ1-4; 8 bases agree with TRBD1. V trimming: 5 bases; J trimming: 6 bases; junction bases outside the gene matches: 21. The length of the CDR3 is 19 residues. Germline V gene lookup returns CDR1 SGDLS and CDR2 YYNGEE. In DNA, the CDR3 is TGTGCCAGCAGTGCAGATTCCGGGACAGGACGTAATCGTGATGAAAAACTGTTTTTT. Its protein is CASSADSGTGRNRDEKLFF. Using reference TRBV9 and TRBJ1-4 for the parts outside the CDR3, the full variable domain is DSGVTQTPKHLITATGQRVTLRCSPRSGDLSVYWYQQSLDQGLQFLIQYYNGEERAKGNILERFSAQQFPDLHSELNLSSLELGDSALYFCASSADSGTGRNRDEKLFFGSGTQLSVL.

The chain links TRBV27 to TRBJ1-1; tentative D call: TRBD1 (6 bases). The germline V and J ends were trimmed by 2 bases and 1 base, with 8 bases remaining between them. The CDR3 is made up of 14 amino acids. The germline gives CDR1 MNHEY, CDR2 SMNVEV (reference sequence). This chain's CDR3 is CASSLGQTNTEAFF. The CDR3 DNA sequence: TGTGCCAGCAGTTTAGGACAGACGAACACTGAAGCTTTCTTT.

The chain combines TRBV7-8 with TRBJ2-7; 7 bases align to TRBD1. CDR1 is SGHVS, CDR2 FQNEAQ, per germline. The trim removed 4 bases at V and 2 bases at J, leaving 8 bases unmatched. The CDR3 has 15 amino acids. Here the CDR3 DNA reads TGTGCCAGCAGCTCCCACCGGGACAGAACCTACGAGCAGTACTTC. As protein: CASSSHRDRTYEQYF.

The chain uses TRBV5-1 and TRBJ2-5; TRBD1 is a possible D gene (5 bases). Germline V gene sequence: CDR1 SGHRS, CDR2 YFSETQ. Between the trimmed V and J ends, which lost 2 bases and 5 bases, there was a span of 10 bases. The CDR3 is 13 amino acids. The CDR3, as DNA: TGCGCCAGCAGCTTCTCCAGGGCGGAGACCCAGTACTTC. It encodes CASSFSRAETQYF.

J is TRBJ1-2 and V is TRBV19, with 8 bases identical to TRBD1. Per the germline V gene, CDR1 is LNHDA and CDR2 is SQIVND (reference sequence). The CDR3 totals 12 residues. J was trimmed by 5 bases and V by 7 bases; bases with no gene match: 3. The CDR3 nucleotides are TGTGCCAGTACTACAGGGGGGTATGGCTACACCTTC. Translated: CASTTGGYGYTF.

The table lists this clone with a count of one. J is TRBJ1-4 and V is TRBV19, with 9 bases fitting TRBD1. The CDR3 sequence is 15 residues long. CDR1 is LNHDA, CDR2 SQIVND, per germline (reference sequence). V shed 4 bases, J shed 7 bases, and the junction held 7 bases outside the gene matches. CDR3 sequence: CASSTSGTGPEKLFF. In DNA form, the CDR3 reads TGTGCCAGTAGTACCTCCGGGACAGGGCCTGAAAAACTGTTTTTT.

The chain carries TRBV10-3 and TRBJ1-2, with a possible D match to TRBD1 (6 bases). The V end was cut by 3 bases, the J end by 4 bases, with 21 bases between. In germline, CDR1 is ENHRY, CDR2 SYGVKD. This CDR3 contains 17 residues. CDR3 DNA: TGTGCCATCAGTGAAGGGCAGGGGACGGGAAGTGGCTATGGCTACACCTTC. It translates to CAISEGQGTGSGYGYTF.

The chain employs TRBV11-2 and TRBJ2-5; 12 bases match TRBD2. CDR3 size: 14 residues. Germline V gene data show CDR1 as SGHAT and CDR2 as FQNNGV. Trimming took 4 bases from V and 7 from J; bases not matched to a gene: 4. The CDR3 region has the DNA TGTGCCAGCAGCTCTAGCGGGGGGGAGGGGACCCAGTACTTC. It yields the protein CASSSSGGEGTQYF.

V usage is TRBV19 and J usage is TRBJ2-1; D ambiguous. Trimming took 11 bases from V and 0 from J, leaving 11 bases between them. CDR1 is LNHDA and CDR2 is SQIVND in the germline V gene (reference sequence). The CDR3 is 13 amino acids. CDR3 DNA: TGTGCCGCAAGCGTAAGCTCCTACAATGAGCAGTTCTTC. This sequence encodes CAASVSSYNEQFF.